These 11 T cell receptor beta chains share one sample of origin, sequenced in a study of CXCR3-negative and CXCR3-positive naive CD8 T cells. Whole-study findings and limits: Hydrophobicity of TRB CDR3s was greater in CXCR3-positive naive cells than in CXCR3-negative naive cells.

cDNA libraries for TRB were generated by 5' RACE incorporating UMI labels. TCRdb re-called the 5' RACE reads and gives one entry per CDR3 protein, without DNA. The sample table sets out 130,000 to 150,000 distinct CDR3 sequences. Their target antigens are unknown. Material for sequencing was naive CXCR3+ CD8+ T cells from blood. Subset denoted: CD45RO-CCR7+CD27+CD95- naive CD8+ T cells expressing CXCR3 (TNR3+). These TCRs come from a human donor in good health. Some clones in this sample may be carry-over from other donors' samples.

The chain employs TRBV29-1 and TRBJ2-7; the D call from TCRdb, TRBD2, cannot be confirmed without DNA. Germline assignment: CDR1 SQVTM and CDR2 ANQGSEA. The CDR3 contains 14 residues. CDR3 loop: CSVPSYGGVYEQYF.

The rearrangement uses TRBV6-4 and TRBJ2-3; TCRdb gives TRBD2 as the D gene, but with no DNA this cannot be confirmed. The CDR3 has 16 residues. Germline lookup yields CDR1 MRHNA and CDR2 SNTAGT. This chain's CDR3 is CASSETSGGSTDTQYF.

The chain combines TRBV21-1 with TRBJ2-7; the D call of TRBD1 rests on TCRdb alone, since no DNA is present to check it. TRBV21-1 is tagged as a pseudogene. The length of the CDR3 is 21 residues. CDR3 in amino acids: CASSKVRNLTRGQGESYEQYF.

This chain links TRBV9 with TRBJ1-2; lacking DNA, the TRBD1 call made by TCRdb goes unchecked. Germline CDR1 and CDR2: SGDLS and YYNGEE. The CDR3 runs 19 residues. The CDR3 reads CASSDYRGDRGRTKDDYTF.

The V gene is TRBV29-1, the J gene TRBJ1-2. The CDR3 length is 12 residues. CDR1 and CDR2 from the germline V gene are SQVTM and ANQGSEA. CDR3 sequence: CSVTELDYGYTF.

The CDR3 sequence is CSVASVDKMEKLFF. The gene calls are TRBV29-1 and TRBJ1-4; no DNA is available, so the TRBD1 call from TCRdb remains unchecked. This CDR3 region has 14 residues. CDR1 and CDR2 (germline): SQVTM, ANQGSEA.

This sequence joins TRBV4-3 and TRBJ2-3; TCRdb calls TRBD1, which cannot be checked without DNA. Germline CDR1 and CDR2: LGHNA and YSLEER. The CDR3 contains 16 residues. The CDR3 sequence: CASSQAPSEQGDTQYF.

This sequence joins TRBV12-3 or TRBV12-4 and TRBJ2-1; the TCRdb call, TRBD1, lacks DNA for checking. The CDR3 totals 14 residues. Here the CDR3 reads CASSFSGPPAEQFF.

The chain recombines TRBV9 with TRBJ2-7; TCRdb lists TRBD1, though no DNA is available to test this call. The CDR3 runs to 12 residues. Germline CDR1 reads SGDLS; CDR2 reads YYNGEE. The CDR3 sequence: CASSLLGGPQYF.

The CDR3 here is CASSFSGGMETQYF. The chain carries TRBV11-2 and TRBJ2-5; TCRdb gives TRBD2 as the D gene, but with no DNA this cannot be confirmed. This CDR3 region has 14 residues. The germline V gene has CDR1 SGHAT and CDR2 FQNNGV.

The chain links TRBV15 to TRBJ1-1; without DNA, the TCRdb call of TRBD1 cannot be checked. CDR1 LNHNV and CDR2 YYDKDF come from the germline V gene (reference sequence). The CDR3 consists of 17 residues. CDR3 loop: CATSRDWSSGLNTEAFF. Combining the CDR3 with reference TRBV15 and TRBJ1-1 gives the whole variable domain DAMVIQNPRYQVTQFGKPVTLSCSQTLNHNVMYWYQQKSSQAPKLLFHYYDKDFNNEADTPDNFQSRRPNTSFCFLDIRSPGLGDTAMYLCATSRDWSSGLNTEAFFGQGTRLTVV.